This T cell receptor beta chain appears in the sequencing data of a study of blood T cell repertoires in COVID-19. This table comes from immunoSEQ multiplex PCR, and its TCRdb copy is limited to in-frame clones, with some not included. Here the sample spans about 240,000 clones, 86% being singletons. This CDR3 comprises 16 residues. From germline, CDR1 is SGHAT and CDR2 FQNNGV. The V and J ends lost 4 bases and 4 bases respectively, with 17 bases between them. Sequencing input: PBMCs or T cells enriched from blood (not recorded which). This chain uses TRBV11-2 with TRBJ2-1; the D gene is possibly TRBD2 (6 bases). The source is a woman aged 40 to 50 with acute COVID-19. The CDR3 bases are TGTGCCAGCAGCTCACCGGGGGAGGAAGAGTACAATGAGCAGTTCTTC. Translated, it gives CASSSPGEEEYNEQFF.